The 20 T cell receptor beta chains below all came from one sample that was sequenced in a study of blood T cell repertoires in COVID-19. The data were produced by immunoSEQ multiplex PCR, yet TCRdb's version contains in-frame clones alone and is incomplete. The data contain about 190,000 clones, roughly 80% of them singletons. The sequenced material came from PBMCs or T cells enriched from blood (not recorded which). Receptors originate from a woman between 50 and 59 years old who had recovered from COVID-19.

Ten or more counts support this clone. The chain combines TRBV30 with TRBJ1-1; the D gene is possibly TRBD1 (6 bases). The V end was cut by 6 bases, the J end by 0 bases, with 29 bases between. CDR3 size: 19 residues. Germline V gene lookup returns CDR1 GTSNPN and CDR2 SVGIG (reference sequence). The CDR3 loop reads CACVTAYRRPGAMNTEAFF. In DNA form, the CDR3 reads TGTGCCTGCGTAACAGCCTACCGACGCCCAGGGGCCATGAACACTGAAGCTTTCTTT. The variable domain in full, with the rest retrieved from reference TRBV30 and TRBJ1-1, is SQTIHQWPATLVQPVGSPLSLECTVEGTSNPNLYWYRQAAGRGLQLLFYSVGIGQISSEVPQNLSASRPQDRQFILSSKKLLLSDSGFYLCACVTAYRRPGAMNTEAFFGQGTRLTVV.

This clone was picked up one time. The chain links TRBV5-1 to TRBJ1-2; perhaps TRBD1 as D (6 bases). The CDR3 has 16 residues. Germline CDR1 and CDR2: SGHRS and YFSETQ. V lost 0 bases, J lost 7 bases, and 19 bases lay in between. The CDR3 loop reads CASSLVAGGTSGGYTF. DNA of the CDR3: TGCGCCAGCAGCTTGGTCGCGGGGGGCACGTCTGGTGGCTACACCTTC.

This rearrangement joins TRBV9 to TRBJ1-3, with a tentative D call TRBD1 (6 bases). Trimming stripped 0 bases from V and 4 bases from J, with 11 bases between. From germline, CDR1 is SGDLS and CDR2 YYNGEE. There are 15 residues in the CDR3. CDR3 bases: TGTGCCAGCAGCGTAGAGGGGGAACTGGGAAACACCATATATTTT. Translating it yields CASSVEGELGNTIYF.

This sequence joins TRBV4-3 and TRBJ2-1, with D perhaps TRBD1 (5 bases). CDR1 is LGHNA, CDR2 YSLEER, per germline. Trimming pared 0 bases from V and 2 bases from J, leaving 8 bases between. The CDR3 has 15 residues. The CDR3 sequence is CASSQEAGTYNEQFF. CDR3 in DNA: TGCGCCAGCAGCCAAGAGGCAGGGACCTACAATGAGCAGTTCTTC.

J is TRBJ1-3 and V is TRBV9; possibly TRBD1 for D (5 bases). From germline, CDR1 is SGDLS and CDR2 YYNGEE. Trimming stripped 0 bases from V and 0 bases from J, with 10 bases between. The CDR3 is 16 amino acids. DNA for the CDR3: TGTGCCAGCAGCGTAGGGGTAGACAGCTCTGGAAACACCATATATTTT. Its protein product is CASSVGVDSSGNTIYF. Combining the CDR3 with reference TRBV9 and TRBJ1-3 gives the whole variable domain DSGVTQTPKHLITATGQRVTLRCSPRSGDLSVYWYQQSLDQGLQFLIQYYNGEERAKGNILERFSAQQFPDLHSELNLSSLELGDSALYFCASSVGVDSSGNTIYFGEGSWLTVV.

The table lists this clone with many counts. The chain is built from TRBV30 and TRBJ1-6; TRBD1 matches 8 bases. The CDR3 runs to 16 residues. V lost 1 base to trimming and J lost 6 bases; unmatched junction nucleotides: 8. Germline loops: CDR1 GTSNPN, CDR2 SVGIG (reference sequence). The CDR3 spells CAWSAGTGGGNSPLHF. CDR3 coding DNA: TGTGCCTGGAGTGCCGGGACAGGAGGGGGTAATTCACCCCTCCACTTT.

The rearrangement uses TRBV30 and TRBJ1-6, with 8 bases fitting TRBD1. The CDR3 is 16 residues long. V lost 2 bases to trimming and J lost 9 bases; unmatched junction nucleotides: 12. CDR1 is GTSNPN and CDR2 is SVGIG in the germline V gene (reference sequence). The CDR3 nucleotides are TGTGCCTGGAGTCCTCCAGGGGGACAGGCCTTTTCACCCCTCCACTTT. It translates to CAWSPPGGQAFSPLHF.

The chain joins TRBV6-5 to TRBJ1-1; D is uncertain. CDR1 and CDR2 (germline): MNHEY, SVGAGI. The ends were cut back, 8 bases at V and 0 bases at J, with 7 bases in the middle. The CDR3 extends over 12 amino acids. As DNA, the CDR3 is TGTGCCAGCTGCACAGTGAACACTGAAGCTTTCTTT. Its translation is CASCTVNTEAFF.

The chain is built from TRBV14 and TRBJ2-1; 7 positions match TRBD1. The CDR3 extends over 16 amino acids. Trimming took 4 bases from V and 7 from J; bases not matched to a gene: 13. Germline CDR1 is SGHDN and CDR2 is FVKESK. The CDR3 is CASSPPRQGLWNEQFF. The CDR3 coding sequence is TGTGCCAGCAGCCCACCGCGACAGGGCCTTTGGAATGAGCAGTTCTTC.

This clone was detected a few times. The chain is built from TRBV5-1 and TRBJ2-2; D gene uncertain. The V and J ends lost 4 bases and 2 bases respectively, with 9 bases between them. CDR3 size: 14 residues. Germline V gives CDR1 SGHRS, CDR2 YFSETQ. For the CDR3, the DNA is TGCGCCAGCAGCCCGAGTCAAAACACCGGGGAGCTGTTTTTT. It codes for CASSPSQNTGELFF.

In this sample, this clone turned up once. The CDR3 DNA follows: TGTGCCAGCAGCTCGGGTGGAGGGGTGGATCAGCCCCAGCATTTT. Amino acids: CASSSGGGVDQPQHF. The chain combines TRBV7-9 with TRBJ1-5, with a possible D match to TRBD1 (5 bases). Germline CDR1 SEHNR, CDR2 FQNEAQ (reference sequence). V was cut by 4 bases and J by 5 bases, with 15 bases left in between. This CDR3 contains 15 residues.

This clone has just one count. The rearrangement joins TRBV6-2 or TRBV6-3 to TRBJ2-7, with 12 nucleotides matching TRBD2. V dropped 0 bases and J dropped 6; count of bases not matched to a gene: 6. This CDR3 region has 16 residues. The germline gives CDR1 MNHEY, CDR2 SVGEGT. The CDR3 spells CASSYSTSGSRREQYF. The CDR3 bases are TGTGCCAGCAGTTACTCGACTAGCGGGAGCCGCCGCGAGCAGTACTTC.

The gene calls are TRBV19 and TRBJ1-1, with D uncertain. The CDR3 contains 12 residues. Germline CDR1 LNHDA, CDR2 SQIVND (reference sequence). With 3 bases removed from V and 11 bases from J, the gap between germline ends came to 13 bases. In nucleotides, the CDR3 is TGTGCCAGTAGTATTATAGGCTTCGGGGCTTTCTTT. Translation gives CASSIIGFGAFF.

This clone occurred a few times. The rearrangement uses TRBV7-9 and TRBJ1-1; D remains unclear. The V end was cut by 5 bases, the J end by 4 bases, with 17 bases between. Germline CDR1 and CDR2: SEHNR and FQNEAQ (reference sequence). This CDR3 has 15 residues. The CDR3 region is CASSPPVSLSTEAFF. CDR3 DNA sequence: TGTGCCAGCAGCCCCCCCGTTAGTTTGAGCACTGAAGCTTTCTTT.

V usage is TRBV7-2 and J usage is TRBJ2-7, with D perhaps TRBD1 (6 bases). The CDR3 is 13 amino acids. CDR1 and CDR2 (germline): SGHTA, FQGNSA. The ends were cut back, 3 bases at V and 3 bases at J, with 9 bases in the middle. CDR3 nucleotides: TGTGCCAGCAGCTTTACAGGGAACTACGAGCAGTACTTC. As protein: CASSFTGNYEQYF.

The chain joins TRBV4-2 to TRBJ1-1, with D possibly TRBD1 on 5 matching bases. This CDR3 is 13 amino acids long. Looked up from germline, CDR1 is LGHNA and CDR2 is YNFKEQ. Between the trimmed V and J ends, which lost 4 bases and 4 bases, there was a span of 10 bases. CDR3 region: CASSPQVTTEAFF. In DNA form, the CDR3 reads TGTGCCAGCAGCCCACAGGTTACCACTGAAGCTTTCTTT.

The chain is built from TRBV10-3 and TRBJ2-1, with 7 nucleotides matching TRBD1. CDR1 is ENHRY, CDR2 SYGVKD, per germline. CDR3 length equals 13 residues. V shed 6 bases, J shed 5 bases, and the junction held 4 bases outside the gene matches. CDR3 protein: CAIRQGENNEQFF. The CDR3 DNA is TGTGCCATCAGGCAGGGGGAGAACAATGAGCAGTTCTTC.

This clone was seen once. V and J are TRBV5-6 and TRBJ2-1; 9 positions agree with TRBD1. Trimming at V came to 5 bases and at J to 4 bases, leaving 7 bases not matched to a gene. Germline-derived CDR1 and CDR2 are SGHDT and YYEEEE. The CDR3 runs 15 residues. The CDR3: CASRYPGQGYNEQFF. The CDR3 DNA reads TGTGCCAGCAGGTACCCGGGACAGGGTTACAATGAGCAGTTCTTC. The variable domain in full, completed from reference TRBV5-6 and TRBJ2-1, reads DAGVTQSPTHLIKTRGQQVTLRCSPKSGHDTVSWYQQALGQGPQFIFQYYEEEERQRGNFPDRFSGHQFPNYSSELNVNALLLGDSALYLCASRYPGQGYNEQFFGPGTRLTVL.

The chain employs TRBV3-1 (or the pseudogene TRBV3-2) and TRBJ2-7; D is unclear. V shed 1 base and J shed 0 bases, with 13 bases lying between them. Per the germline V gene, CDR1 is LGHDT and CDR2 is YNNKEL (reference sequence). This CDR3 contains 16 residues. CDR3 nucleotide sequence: TGTGCCAGCAGCCAAGGGTTCGCTTCTAGCTCCTACGAGCAGTACTTC. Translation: CASSQGFASSSYEQYF.

CDR3 sequence (DNA): TGTGCCAGCAGTAGGGACAGGGGGGATGGCTATGGCTACACCTTC. As protein: CASSRDRGDGYGYTF. This chain joins TRBV6-5 and TRBJ1-2; 11 positions match TRBD1. The V gene end was trimmed by 5 bases and the J gene end by 4 bases; junction bases not matched to a gene: 6. Per germline, CDR1 MNHEY and CDR2 SVGAGI. This CDR3 has 15 amino acids.